This TCR beta chain is drawn from a study of shared clonotypes between healthy human individuals. Naive CD8 cells lacked CD45RO and underwent positive selection for CCR7, leaving out terminally differentiated effector memory CD45RA+ cells. Germline assignment: CDR1 SEHNR and CDR2 FQNEAQ (reference sequence). This CDR3 has 16 residues. The germline V and J ends were trimmed by 5 bases and 6 bases, with 21 bases remaining between them. Here immunoSEQ multiplex PCR was the method, and the copy in TCRdb shows in-frame clones only, minus some. The table lists about 2,200,000 clones, 85% to 95% of them singletons, with 1.5% to 2% in the top ten.

The TCR originated in a man younger than 30 in good health. Some clones in this sample may be carry-over from other donors' samples. The J gene is TRBJ2-3, the V gene TRBV7-9, with a weak D call TRBD1 (6 bases). Sequenced material: naive CD8+ T cells from PBMCs. DNA for the CDR3: TGTGCCAGCAGCCCTCGACAGGTACCCCTTACCGATACGCAGTATTTT. Its protein is CASSPRQVPLTDTQYF.